These 10 T cell receptor beta chains originate from one sample sequenced in a study of OX40 agonist ivuxolimab in advanced cancers. The library was prepared using the immunoSEQ multiplex PCR assay. Sourced from immuneACCESS, this table was stored by TCRdb with only in-frame sequences that have V and J called. A share of the clones is absent; for the studies checked, an unresolved V gene accounts for under half, and the remainder has no known explanation. This sample is represented by tens of thousands of clones; 65% to 85% of them were singletons. The ten most abundant clones make up 24% of the sample. Material: CD4+ or CD8+ T cells sorted from blood, obtained in a trial of the OX40 agonist ivuxolimab. These receptors were collected from an adult with an advanced solid tumor such as melanoma, head and neck, liver or kidney cancer.

This clone has just a few counts. The CDR3 DNA reads TGTGCCAGCAGTTTAAGGGGGACAGGGGGCTCCGGGGAGCTGTTTTTT. It codes for CASSLRGTGGSGELFF. V usage is TRBV27 and J usage is TRBJ2-2; 12 nucleotides agree with TRBD1. The CDR3 covers 16 residues. Unmatched junction bases numbered 4, after V lost 2 bases and J lost 6 bases. Looked up from germline, CDR1 is MNHEY and CDR2 is SMNVEV (reference sequence).

For this clone: One junction end does not reproduce the germline sequence, and a read error may be involved. CDR3 protein: CASSLAGGTDTQYF. The CDR3 DNA is TGTGCCAGCAGCCTAGCCGGGGGCACGGATACGCAGTATTTT. The V call is TRBV7-2, the J call TRBJ2-3; D is perhaps TRBD1 or TRBD2 (6 bases each). Per the germline V gene, CDR1 is SGHTA and CDR2 is FQGNSA. The CDR3 totals 14 residues. Drawing the rest from reference TRBV7-2 and TRBJ2-3, the complete variable domain is GAGVSQSPSNKVTEKGKDVELRCDPISGHTALYWYRQSLGQGLEFLIYFQGNSAPDKSGLPSDRFSAERTGGSVSTLTIQRTQQEDSAVYLCASSLAGGTDTQYFGPGTRLTVL.

The genes are TRBV11-2 and TRBJ2-6, with no clear D. The CDR3 is made up of 15 amino acids. The germline V gene encodes CDR1 SGHAT and CDR2 FQNNGV. Trimming took off 1 base at V and 0 bases at J, with 4 bases between the two ends. CDR3 DNA: TGTGCCAGCAGCTTAGTGAGCTCTGGGGCCAACGTCCTGACTTTC. Encoded protein: CASSLVSSGANVLTF.

This rearrangement joins TRBV5-6 to TRBJ2-7; D unclear. The germline V and J ends were trimmed by 0 bases and 1 base, with 8 bases remaining between them. The CDR3 is 14 amino acids. Looked up from germline, CDR1 is SGHDT and CDR2 is YYEEEE. CDR3 nucleotides: TGTGCCAGCAGCTTGGGCTTGGGGTCCTACGAGCAGTACTTC. This translates into CASSLGLGSYEQYF.

The gene calls are TRBV5-1 and TRBJ2-3; 11 nucleotides line up with TRBD1. Germline assignment: CDR1 SGHRS and CDR2 YFSETQ. The CDR3 totals 14 residues. V lost 4 bases, J lost 6 bases, and 4 bases stayed unmatched. The DNA for the CDR3 is TGCGCCAGCAGCGGGGGACAGGGGGGCGATACGCAGTATTTT. Translation: CASSGGQGGDTQYF.

This clone was detected a few times. The CDR3 loop is CASIGTGSSYNEQFF. DNA of the CDR3: TGTGCCAGCATCGGGACAGGGAGCTCCTACAATGAGCAGTTCTTC. The chain recombines TRBV5-6 with TRBJ2-1; 9 nucleotides agree with TRBD1. With 6 bases clipped from V and 0 bases from J, the junction kept 4 bases outside the gene matches. Germline V gene lookup returns CDR1 SGHDT and CDR2 YYEEEE. The CDR3 covers 15 residues.

The V and J genes are TRBV4-3 and TRBJ2-7; 7 bases are shared with TRBD1. The ends lost 4 bases at V and 3 bases at J; junction bases unmatched: 9. Germline V gene lookup returns CDR1 LGHNA and CDR2 YSLEER. This CDR3 region has 15 residues. CDR3 DNA: TGCGCCAGCAGCCCGACCGGGGACAGCCACTACGAGCAGTACTTC. Translating it yields CASSPTGDSHYEQYF.

This clone was counted once. The chain has TRBV27 and TRBJ2-2, with a weak D call TRBD2 (6 bases). CDR3 length: 15 residues. The V end was cut by 7 bases, the J end by 1 base, with 13 bases between. The germline V gene encodes CDR1 MNHEY and CDR2 SMNVEV (reference sequence). The CDR3 protein is CASTGDFRNTGELFF. CDR3 nucleotide sequence: TGTGCCAGCACCGGGGACTTTCGGAACACCGGGGAGCTGTTTTTT.

Of note for this clone: The junction departs from the called germline gene at one end, perhaps through a read error. The chain recombines TRBV6-1 with TRBJ2-5; possibly TRBD1 or TRBD2 for D (5 bases each). In germline, CDR1 is MNHNS, CDR2 SASEGT. The CDR3 covers 16 residues. The CDR3 coding sequence is TGTGCCAGCAGTGAAGTAACCGGGACCATTCAAGAGGCCCAGTACTTC. Residues: CASSEVTGTIQEAQYF.

The J gene is TRBJ2-7, the V gene TRBV28; unclear D gene. Germline loops: CDR1 MDHEN, CDR2 SYDVKM. There are 16 residues in the CDR3. V lost 1 base, J lost 6 bases, and 19 bases lay in between. In DNA form, the CDR3 reads TGTGCCAGCAGTTTATCCTTAGGGAAGGGTTGGGGCGAGCAGTACTTC. Translation gives CASSLSLGKGWGEQYF.